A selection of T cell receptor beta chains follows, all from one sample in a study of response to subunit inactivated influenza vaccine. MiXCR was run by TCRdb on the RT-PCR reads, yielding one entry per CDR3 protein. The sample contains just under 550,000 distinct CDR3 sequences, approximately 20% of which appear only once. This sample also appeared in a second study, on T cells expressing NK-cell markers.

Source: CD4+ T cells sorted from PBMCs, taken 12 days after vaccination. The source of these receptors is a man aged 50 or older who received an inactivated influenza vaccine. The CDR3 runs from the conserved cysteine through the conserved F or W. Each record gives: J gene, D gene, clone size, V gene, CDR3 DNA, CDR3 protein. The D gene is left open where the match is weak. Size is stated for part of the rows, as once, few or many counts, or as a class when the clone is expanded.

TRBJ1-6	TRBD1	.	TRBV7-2	TGTGCCAGCAGCGGGGGACAGGGAAGGTATTCACCCCTCCACTTT	CASSGGQGRYSPLHF
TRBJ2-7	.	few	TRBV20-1	TGCAGTGCTGTGGCAGGTCAGGGCCACTACGAGCAGTACTTC	CSAVAGQGHYEQYF
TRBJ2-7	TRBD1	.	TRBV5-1	TGCGCCAGCAGCTACTGGGGAGGACAGGGGTCCTACGAGCAGTACTTC	CASSYWGGQGSYEQYF
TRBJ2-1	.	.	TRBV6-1	TGTGCCAGCAGAGCACAGGGTTTACAAGACAATGAGCAGTTCTTC	CASRAQGLQDNEQFF
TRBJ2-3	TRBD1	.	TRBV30	TGTGCCTGGAGTGCATCGGACAGGGGATACACAGATACGCAGTATTTT	CAWSASDRGYTDTQYF
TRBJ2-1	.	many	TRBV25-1	TGTGCCAGCTCCCCCCCCACTCCGATGGGTGAGCAGTTCTTC	CASSPPTPMGEQFF
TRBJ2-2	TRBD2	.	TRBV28	TGTGCCAGCGGCTCAATTCTAGCGGGAGGCACCGGGGAGCTGTTTTTT	CASGSILAGGTGELFF
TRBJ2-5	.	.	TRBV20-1	TGCAGTGCTAGAGAGGTCAGGGTGAGACAAGAGACCCAGTACTTC	CSAREVRVRQETQYF
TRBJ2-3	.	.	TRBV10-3	TGTGCCATCAGTGTTTTAGGGGTGATGGATACGCAGTATTTT	CAISVLGVMDTQYF
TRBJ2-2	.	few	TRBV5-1	TGCGCCAGCAGCTTTGCAGGTCCCGGGGAGCTGTTTTTT	CASSFAGPGELFF
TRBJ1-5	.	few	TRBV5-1	TGCGCCAGCAGCATAGGGACACGGAGCAATCAGCCCCAGCATTTT	CASSIGTRSNQPQHF
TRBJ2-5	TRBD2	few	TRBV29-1	TGCAGCGTTGATGAACTAGCGGGGGCGTTAAAACAAGAGACCCAGTACTTC	CSVDELAGALKQETQYF
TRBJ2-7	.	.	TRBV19	TGTGCCAGTAAGGGACCGGTCGTCGACGAGCAGTACTTC	CASKGPVVDEQYF
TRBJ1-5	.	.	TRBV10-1	TGCGCCAGCAGTCCTGACAGCCGAGGTAGGCCCCAGCATTTT	CASSPDSRGRPQHF
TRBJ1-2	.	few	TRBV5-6	TGTGCCAGCAGCTTGGCCCAGATTAACTATGGCTACACCTTC	CASSLAQINYGYTF
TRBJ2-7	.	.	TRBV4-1	TGCGCCAGCAGCCCATGGGACTGGGGATCAGGAGTTCGCGAGCAGTACTTC	CASSPWDWGSGVREQYF
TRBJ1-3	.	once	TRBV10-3	TGTGCCATCAGAGATGGCGGGAGACTCTCTGGAAACACCATATATTTT	CAIRDGGRLSGNTIYF
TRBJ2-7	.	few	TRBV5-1	TGCGCCAGCAGCTTGGGGGCAGGTCCTTCCTACGAGCAGTACTTC	CASSLGAGPSYEQYF
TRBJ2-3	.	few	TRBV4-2	TGTGCCAGCAGCCAAGCAGGGAGTGGAGATACGCAGTATTTT	CASSQAGSGDTQYF
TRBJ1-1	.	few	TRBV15	TGTGCCACCAGCAGAGGATCTTACACTGAAGCTTTCTTT	CATSRGSYTEAFF
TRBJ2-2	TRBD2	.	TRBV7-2	TGTGCCAGCAGCATTTCTAGCGGGCTAATCACCGGGGAGCTGTTTTTT	CASSISSGLITGELFF
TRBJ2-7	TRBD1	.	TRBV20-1	TGCAGTGCTAGAGGGGGACAGGGGGCGAAAGAGCAGTACTTC	CSARGGQGAKEQYF
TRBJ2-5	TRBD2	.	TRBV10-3	TGTGCCATCAGTGCCCCGGGACTAGCAACCGCATTGGGAGAGACCCAGTACTTC	CAISAPGLATALGETQYF
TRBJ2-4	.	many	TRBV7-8	TGTGCCAGCAGCTTAGGTGGCGTGCTAGCCAAAAACATTCAGTACTTC	CASSLGGVLAKNIQYF
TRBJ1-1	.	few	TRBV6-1	TGTGCCAGCAGTCCGGTAGGGGGTAGGACTGAAGCTTTCTTT	CASSPVGGRTEAFF
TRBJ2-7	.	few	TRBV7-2	TGTGCCAGCAGCCCCGCACTAGGAGAGCAGTACTTC	CASSPALGEQYF
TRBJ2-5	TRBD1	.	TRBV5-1	TGCGCCAGCAGCCCCCGGACAGGGTTCGCTCAGGAGACCCAGTACTTC	CASSPRTGFAQETQYF
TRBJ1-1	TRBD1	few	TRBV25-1	TGTGCCAGCAGTGAAGCGACAGGGATCGGGGCTTTCTTT	CASSEATGIGAFF
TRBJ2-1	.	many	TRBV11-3	TGTGCCAGCAGCTTAGACAGCAGCTCCTACAATGAGCAGTTCTTC	CASSLDSSSYNEQFF
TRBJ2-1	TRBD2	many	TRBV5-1	TGCGCCAGCATCGACCGAACTAGCGGGGGGGCCGAGCAGTTCTTC	CASIDRTSGGAEQFF
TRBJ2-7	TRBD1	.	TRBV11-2	TGTGCCAGCAGCCTAGACAGGGGGCACGACGAGCAGTACTTC	CASSLDRGHDEQYF
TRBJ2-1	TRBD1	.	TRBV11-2	TGTGCCAGCAGCCCTCGGACAGGGGGCTTTTGGAATGAGCAGTTCTTC	CASSPRTGGFWNEQFF
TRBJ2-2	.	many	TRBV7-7	TGTGCTAGCAGCTATGGACGGGGCGGGGAGCTGTTTTTT	CASSYGRGGELFF
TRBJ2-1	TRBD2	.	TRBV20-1	TGCAGCCGGGGACTAGCGGGGAACAATGAGCAGTTCTTC	CSRGLAGNNEQFF
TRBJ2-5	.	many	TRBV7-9	TGTGCCAGCAGCGCAGGGTCAGAGACCCAGTACTTC	CASSAGSETQYF
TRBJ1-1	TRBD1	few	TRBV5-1	TGCGCCAGCAGCTTAATACAGGGGGTAGTGAACACTGAAGCTTTCTTT	CASSLIQGVVNTEAFF
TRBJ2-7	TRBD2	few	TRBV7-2	TGTGCCAGCAGCTTAGTAGGTACGGGACTAGCGGGAGTCGAGCAGTACTTC	CASSLVGTGLAGVEQYF
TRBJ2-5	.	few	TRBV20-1	TGCAGTGCTACCCTGGGGTGGAAAGAGACCCAGTACTTC	CSATLGWKETQYF
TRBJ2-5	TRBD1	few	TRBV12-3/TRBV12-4	TGTGCCAGCGGACAACAGGGGTCCGGGACCCAGTACTTC	CASGQQGSGTQYF
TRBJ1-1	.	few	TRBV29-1	TGCAGCGTTGTAGCGGGTCGTTTCACTGAAGCTTTCTTT	CSVVAGRFTEAFF
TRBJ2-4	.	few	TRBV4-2	TGTGCCAGCAGCCAAGGGACCGGAGGGGAAAGGGACATTCAGTACTTC	CASSQGTGGERDIQYF
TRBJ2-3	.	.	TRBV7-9	TGTGCCAGCAGCCTAGATGGCGTAAAGGCAGATACGCAGTATTTT	CASSLDGVKADTQYF
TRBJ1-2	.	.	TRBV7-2	TGTGCCAGCAGCTTAGCGGTAACGGGTGACTATGGCTACACCTTC	CASSLAVTGDYGYTF
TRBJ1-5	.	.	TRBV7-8	TGTGCCAGCAGCCCCCGGGACCGCAGAAGGATGGGCAATCAGCCCCAGCATTTT	CASSPRDRRRMGNQPQHF
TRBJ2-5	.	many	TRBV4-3	TGCGCCAGCAGCCAAGGGGGCAGACAAGAGACCCAGTACTTC	CASSQGGRQETQYF
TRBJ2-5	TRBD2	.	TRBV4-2	TGTGCCAGCAGCCAAGTAGCGGGGGGGCCTCAAGAGACCCAGTACTTC	CASSQVAGGPQETQYF
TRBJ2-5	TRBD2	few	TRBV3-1	TGTGCCAGCAGCCCCAATGGACTAGCGGGTAGTATCCAGTACTTC	CASSPNGLAGSIQYF
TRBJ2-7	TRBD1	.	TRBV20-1	TGCAGTGCTTTGGACAGGGGAAGCTCCTACGAGCAGTACTTC	CSALDRGSSYEQYF
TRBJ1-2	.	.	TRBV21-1	TGTGCCAGCAGCAATTATGACTTAGGGTATGGCTACACCTTC	CASSNYDLGYGYTF
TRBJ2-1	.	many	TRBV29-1	TGCAGCGTTGAAGTCACCGTTGGTGAGCAGTTCTTC	CSVEVTVGEQFF
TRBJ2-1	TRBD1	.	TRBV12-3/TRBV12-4	TGTGCCAGCAGTTTACAGGACAGGGGGCATGAGCAGTTCTTC	CASSLQDRGHEQFF
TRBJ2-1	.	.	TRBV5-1	TGCGCCAGCAGCTTGATTCCACAGGGAGGGTACAATGAGCAGTTCTTC	CASSLIPQGGYNEQFF
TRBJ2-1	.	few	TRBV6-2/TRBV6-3	TGTGCCAGCAGTTACTTCTTGACTATCTGGGGCGAGCAGTTCTTC	CASSYFLTIWGEQFF